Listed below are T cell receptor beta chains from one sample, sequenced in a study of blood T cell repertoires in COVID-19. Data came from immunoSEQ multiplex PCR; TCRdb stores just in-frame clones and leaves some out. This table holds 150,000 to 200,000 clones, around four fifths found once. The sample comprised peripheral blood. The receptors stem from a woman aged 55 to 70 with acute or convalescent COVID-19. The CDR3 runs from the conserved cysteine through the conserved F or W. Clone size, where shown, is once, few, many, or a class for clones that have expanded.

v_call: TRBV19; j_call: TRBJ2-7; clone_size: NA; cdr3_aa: CASSRVGAYEQYF
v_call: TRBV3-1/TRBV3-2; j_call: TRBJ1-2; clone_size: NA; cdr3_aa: CASSQDSTNYGYTF
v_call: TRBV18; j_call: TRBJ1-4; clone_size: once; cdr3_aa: CASSITQGATNEKLFF
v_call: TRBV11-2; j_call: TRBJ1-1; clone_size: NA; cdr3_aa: CASSLARDSMNTEAFF
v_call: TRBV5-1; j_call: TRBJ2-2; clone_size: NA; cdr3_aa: CASSLAQGQNTGELFF
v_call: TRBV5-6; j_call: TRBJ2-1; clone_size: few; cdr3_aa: CASNDRNNNEQFF
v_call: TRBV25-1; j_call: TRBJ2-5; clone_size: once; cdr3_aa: CASSWSGGPETQYF
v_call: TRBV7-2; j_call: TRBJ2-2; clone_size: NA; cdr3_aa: CASSLALGRGSNTGELFF
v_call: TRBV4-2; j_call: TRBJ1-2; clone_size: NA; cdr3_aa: CASSQDPGGGYTF
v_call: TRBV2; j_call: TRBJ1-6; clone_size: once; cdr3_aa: CASSDQGSSPLHF
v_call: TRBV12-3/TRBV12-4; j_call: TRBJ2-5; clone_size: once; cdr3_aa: CASTLTGMETQYF
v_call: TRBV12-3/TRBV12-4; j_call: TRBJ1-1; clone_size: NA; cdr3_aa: CASSLQGIPEAFF
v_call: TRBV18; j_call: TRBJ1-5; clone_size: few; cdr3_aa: CASSRTQGVNSNQPQHF
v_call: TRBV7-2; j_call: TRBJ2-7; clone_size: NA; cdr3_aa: CASSPTRDEQYF
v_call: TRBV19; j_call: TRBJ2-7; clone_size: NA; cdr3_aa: CASSIPGQHYEQYF
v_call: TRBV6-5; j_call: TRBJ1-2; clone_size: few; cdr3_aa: CASSYLGGYGYTF
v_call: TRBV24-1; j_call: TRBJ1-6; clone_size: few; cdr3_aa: CATSDARGPSDSPLHF
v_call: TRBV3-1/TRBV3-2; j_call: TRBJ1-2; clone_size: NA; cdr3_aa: CASSQFWGTGLPSNYGYTF
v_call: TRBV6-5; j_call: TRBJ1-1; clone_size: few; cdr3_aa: CASREGAAGEAFF
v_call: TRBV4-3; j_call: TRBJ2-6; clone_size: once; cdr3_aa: CASSHLTGTPVVLTF
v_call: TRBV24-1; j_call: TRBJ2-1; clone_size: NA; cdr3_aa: CATSDRTGGNEQFF
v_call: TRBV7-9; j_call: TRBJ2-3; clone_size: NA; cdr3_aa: CASSLASLRTDTQYF
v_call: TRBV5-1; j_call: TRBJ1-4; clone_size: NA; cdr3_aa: CASSLGRFNEKLFF
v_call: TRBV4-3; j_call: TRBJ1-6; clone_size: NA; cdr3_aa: CASSQTGTSYNSPLHF
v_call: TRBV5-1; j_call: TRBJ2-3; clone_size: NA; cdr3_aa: CASSDRRWGQSDTQYF
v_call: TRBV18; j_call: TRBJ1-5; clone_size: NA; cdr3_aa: CASSPLGQGSNQPQHF
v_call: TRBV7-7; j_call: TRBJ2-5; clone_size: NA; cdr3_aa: CASSPSFGSRETQYF
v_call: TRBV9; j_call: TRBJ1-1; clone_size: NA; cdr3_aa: CASSVGGNRDEAFF
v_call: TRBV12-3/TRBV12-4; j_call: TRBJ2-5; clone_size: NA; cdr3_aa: CASSLWGEETQYF
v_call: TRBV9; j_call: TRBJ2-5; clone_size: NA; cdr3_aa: CASSVDGRGGEETQYF
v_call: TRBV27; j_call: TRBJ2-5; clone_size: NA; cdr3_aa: CASSFSGATTQETQYF
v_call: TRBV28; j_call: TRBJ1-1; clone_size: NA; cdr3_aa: CASTVGDLQAFF
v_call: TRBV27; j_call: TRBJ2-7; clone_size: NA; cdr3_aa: CASSDLNRGEQYF
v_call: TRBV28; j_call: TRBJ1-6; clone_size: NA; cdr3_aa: CASISNRGSYNSPLHF
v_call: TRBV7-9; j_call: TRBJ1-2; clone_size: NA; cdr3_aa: CASSPRAGGAPGGYTF
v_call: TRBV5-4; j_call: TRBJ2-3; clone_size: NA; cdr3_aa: CASSSGTSGADTQYF
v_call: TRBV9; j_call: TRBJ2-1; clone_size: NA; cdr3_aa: CASSVAGGPGNEQFF